This TCR beta chain was sequenced for a study of cytomegalovirus exposure and HLA in healthy donors. Findings and limits, study-wide: There were 164 TCR beta chains listed as cytomegalovirus-associated. As confirmed in vitro, a few CMV-associated chains were specific for CMV antigens.

As for this clone: No antigen is known for it.

V was pared by 8 bases and J by 4 bases, with 7 bases of the junction left unmatched. This CDR3 comprises 13 residues. In germline, CDR1 is SGHAT, CDR2 FQDESV (reference sequence). Sequencing was performed with immunoSEQ multiplex PCR; in TCRdb, only in-frame clones are kept and a portion is missing. The data show 110,000 to 150,000 clones, about 90% seen once. This receptor was taken from a man between 18 and 29 years old in good health and CMV-seronegative. V and J are TRBV11-1 and TRBJ2-7; 8 bases agree with TRBD2. The sequenced sample consisted of PBMCs. The CDR3 DNA reads as TGTGCCAGCTCCCCGGGAGGGGATTACGAGCAGTACTTC. Its translation is CASSPGGDYEQYF.